This T cell receptor (beta chain) was recorded in a study of identical twins. Study-level results: There was an excess of low generation probability in the out-of-frame alpha sequences that twins shared.

Everyone who gave samples was a healthy Caucasian. This clonotype was counted between two and nine times. Its matching antigen is unknown. This CDR3 is 15 amino acids long. One entry per CDR3 protein results from TCRdb running MiXCR on the 5' RACE reads. Of around 1.7 million distinct CDR3 sequences listed, about 30% were seen once; the top ten hold about 0.27%. This sequence originates from a newborn girl in good health. This sequence joins TRBV21-1 and TRBJ2-5; TRBD2, the D gene given by the table, was not confirmed from the DNA. TRBV21-1 is classified as a pseudogene. The sequencing input was cord blood. The CDR3 nucleotides are TGTGCCAGCAGTAAAGGGGAGGGAGGGAGAGAGACCCAGTACTTC. Amino acid sequence: CASSKGEGGRETQYF.